This TCR beta chain is from a study of shared T cell receptors in the human thymus. On this clone itself: One end of the junction is discordant with germline, which a read error may explain.

The method was immunoSEQ multiplex PCR; TCRdb's version includes in-frame clones alone and lacks a portion of them. The sample comprises roughly 410,000 clones, 95% of which are singletons, and approximately 0.02% rests with the top ten. The germline CDR1 and CDR2 sequences are SGHDN and FVKESK. There are 13 residues in the CDR3. What was sequenced was thymocytes. J is TRBJ2-3 and V is TRBV14; 7 bases are shared with TRBD2. The receptor comes from a human donor. The chain's CDR3 is CASGQAGTDTQYF. CDR3 nucleotide sequence: TGTGCCAGCGGCCAAGCGGGAACAGATACGCAGTATTTT. The entire variable domain, with the rest obtained from reference TRBV14 and TRBJ2-3, is as follows: EAGVTQFPSHSVIEKGQTVTLRCDPISGHDNLYWYRRVMGKEIKFLLHFVKESKQDESGMPNNRFLAERTGGTYSTLKVQPAELEDSGVYFCASGQAGTDTQYFGPGTRLTVL.